This T cell receptor (beta chain) appears in the sequencing data of a study of blood T cell repertoires in COVID-19. Study context: The United States, Italy and Spain provided the acute and convalescent COVID-19 samples.

The CDR3 is 15 amino acids. CDR1 LGHDT and CDR2 YNNKEL come from the germline V gene (reference sequence). Trimming cost V 0 bases and J 7 bases, with 13 bases left between them. This clone has only one observation. Other DNA sequences within the sample encode an identical CDR3. In the original workflow: From reference gene primer amplification, estimates of nucleated cell counts were derived. TCRdb's table, derived via immunoSEQ multiplex PCR, lists solely in-frame clones and lacks some. From that table come the V and J calls and clone size; the DNA was used to work out D and trimming. This table holds some 120,000 clones, about four fifths found once.

This receptor was taken from a woman in her fifties or sixties with acute or convalescent COVID-19. Sequencing was carried out using peripheral blood. V and J are TRBV3-1 (or the pseudogene TRBV3-2) and TRBJ1-5, with a possible D match to TRBD1 (6 bases). The CDR3 DNA follows: TGTGCCAGCAGCCAAGACCGGGGGGCAGGCCAGCCCCAGCATTTT. This translates into CASSQDRGAGQPQHF.